This T cell receptor (beta chain) was profiled in a study of regulatory T cells in long-lasting Graves disease. Germline loops: CDR1 DFQATT, CDR2 SNEGSKA (reference sequence). The V gene lost 6 bases and the J gene lost 0 bases, with 11 bases spanning the gap. There are 14 residues in the CDR3. In its sample, this clonotype was seen a few times. Both iRepertoire HTBI primers and Arm-PCR of CDR3 regions were used to build the TCR beta libraries. One entry per CDR3 protein results from TCRdb running MiXCR on the multiplex PCR reads. The sample has roughly 450,000 distinct CDR3 sequences, roughly 23% seen once. The time point denotes: persistent/refractory GD, antithyroid drugs over 5 years with positive TRAb. Researchers made the TCR library from RNA that was extracted from PBMCs.

The chain recombines TRBV20-1 with TRBJ2-2; perhaps TRBD2 as D (5 bases). Here the sequenced sample was peripheral blood mononuclear cells (PBMCs), taken when the disease was refractory, from a patient treated with antithyroid drugs. The source of this sequence is a female donor with Graves disease. CDR3 protein: CSAGPAANTGELFF. CDR3 sequence (DNA): TGCAGTGCCGGGCCAGCGGCGAACACCGGGGAGCTGTTTTTT.